This TCR beta chain was sequenced for a study of cytomegalovirus exposure and HLA in healthy donors. Study-level findings and limits: Researchers counted some 150 TCR beta chains as cytomegalovirus-associated. A classifier reportedly called cytomegalovirus status with high sensitivity and specificity. Using a false discovery rate of 0.05, a later analysis showed that 15,000 to 20,000 TCR beta sequences were associated with HLA alleles. In vitro assays verified that a few CMV-associated chains recognized CMV antigens specifically.

Regarding this clone: The target antigen is unknown.

PCR involved 60 Vbeta and 13 Jbeta primers. Data came from immunoSEQ multiplex PCR; TCRdb stores just in-frame clones and leaves some out. In the table there are about 160,000 clones, about 76% of which are singletons. Germline loops: CDR1 MNHNY, CDR2 SVGAGI (reference sequence). V gave up 2 bases and J gave up 4 bases, with 11 bases separating them. The CDR3 is 14 amino acids. The sequencing sample was made of PBMCs. This TCR was sampled from a woman between 35 and 50 years old in good health and CMV-seropositive. The V gene is TRBV6-6, the J gene TRBJ1-1; TRBD1 is a possible D gene (5 bases). The CDR3 DNA reads as TGTGCCAGCAGTTACCAAGGGGAAGTCACTGAAGCTTTCTTT. It translates to CASSYQGEVTEAFF.